Listed here are 20 T cell receptor beta chains from one sample, sequenced in a study of blood T cell repertoires in COVID-19. Sequencing used immunoSEQ multiplex PCR; TCRdb keeps in-frame clones, though not all of them. The data show about 170,000 clones, with 70% to 90% seen just once and more than 0.75% held by the top ten. The sequenced material came from PBMCs or T cells enriched from blood (not recorded which). These receptors came from a woman between 18 and 30 years old who had recovered from COVID-19.

The V call is TRBV5-4, the J call TRBJ2-3, with TRBD2 matching over 10 bases. Trimming removed 4 bases from V and 1 base from J; junction bases left unmatched: 6. CDR1 is SGHNT, CDR2 YYREEE, per germline (reference sequence). This CDR3 contains 16 residues. Written as DNA, the CDR3 is TGTGCCAGCAGCGGCAGGACTAGCGGAGGCACAGATACGCAGTATTTT. It translates to CASSGRTSGGTDTQYF.

In nucleotides, the CDR3 is TGCGCCAGCAGCAGGACTAGCGGGATAGGGGAGACCCAGTACTTC. Translating gives CASSRTSGIGETQYF. This chain uses TRBV5-1 with TRBJ2-5; 12 bases match TRBD2. CDR3 length equals 15 residues. From germline, CDR1 is SGHRS and CDR2 YFSETQ. The junction had 6 bases not matched to a gene; V was cut back by 4 bases and J by 5 bases.

This sequence joins TRBV7-9 and TRBJ2-7; TRBD2 aligns across 11 bases. The germline V gene encodes CDR1 SEHNR and CDR2 FQNEAQ (reference sequence). After removal of 5 bases from V and 3 bases from J, the junction contained 6 bases not matched to a gene. The CDR3 covers 15 residues. Here the CDR3 reads CASSDSGRGGYEQYF. DNA of the CDR3: TGTGCCAGCAGCGATAGCGGGAGGGGTGGCTACGAGCAGTACTTC.

This CDR3 is CASSSRGRLGNSPLHF. The CDR3 nucleotides are TGTGCCAGCAGCTCCAGGGGAAGGTTGGGGAATTCACCCCTCCACTTT. The V call is TRBV7-9, the J call TRBJ1-6; weak D call: TRBD1 (6 bases). The germline V and J ends were trimmed by 4 bases and 7 bases, with 17 bases remaining between them. Germline V gives CDR1 SEHNR, CDR2 FQNEAQ (reference sequence). The CDR3 loop spans 16 amino acids.

CDR3 coding DNA: TGTGCCAGCGAGGCCGGGACAGGGGACTATGGCTACACCTTC. Translated, it gives CASEAGTGDYGYTF. V and J are TRBV25-1 and TRBJ1-2; TRBD1 aligns across 10 bases. This CDR3 is 14 amino acids long. V trimming: 8 bases; J trimming: 3 bases; junction bases outside the gene matches: 6. Looked up from germline, CDR1 is MGHDK and CDR2 is SYGVNS.

The V gene is TRBV7-9, the J gene TRBJ2-1; 7 bases are a match to TRBD2. The CDR3 loop spans 16 amino acids. J gave up 0 bases and V 4 bases, and 6 bases lay outside the gene matches. Looked up from germline, CDR1 is SEHNR and CDR2 is FQNEAQ (reference sequence). CDR3 sequence reads: CASSSPGTTSYNEQFF. CDR3 bases: TGTGCCAGCAGCTCCCCCGGGACTACCTCCTACAATGAGCAGTTCTTC.

This chain joins TRBV28 and TRBJ1-2; D gene unclear. Trimming cost V 6 bases and J 3 bases, with 5 bases left between them. The germline gives CDR1 MDHEN, CDR2 SYDVKM. The CDR3 extends over 11 amino acids. CDR3 amino acids: CASSSDYGYTF. For the CDR3, the DNA is TGTGCCAGCAGCAGCGACTATGGCTACACCTTC.

CDR3 nucleotide sequence: TGCGCCAGCAGCTTGGGGCAGGGCATCGTGCAAGAGACCCAGTACTTC. Translating it yields CASSLGQGIVQETQYF. The chain has TRBV5-1 and TRBJ2-5, with D maybe TRBD1 (5 bases). Germline CDR1 is SGHRS and CDR2 is YFSETQ. This CDR3 spans 16 amino acids. V dropped 0 bases and J dropped 2 bases, with 14 bases sitting between them.

This sequence joins TRBV19 and TRBJ2-7; D possibly corresponds to TRBD2 (6 bases). CDR1 LNHDA and CDR2 SQIVND come from the germline V gene (reference sequence). V was cut by 9 bases and J by 3 bases, with 27 bases left in between. The CDR3 is made up of 17 amino acids. CDR3 region: CASYGRAPAGTVYEQYF. The DNA for the CDR3 is TGTGCCAGCTATGGACGCGCCCCCGCGGGAACCGTCTACGAGCAGTACTTC. Together with reference TRBV19 and TRBJ2-7, the CDR3 gives the full variable domain: DGGITQSPKYLFRKEGQNVTLSCEQNLNHDAMYWYRQDPGQGLRLIYYSQIVNDFQKGDIAEGYSVSREKKESFPLTVTSAQKNPTAFYLCASYGRAPAGTVYEQYFGPGTRLTVT.

The chain links TRBV28 to TRBJ2-4, with 10 bases lining up with TRBD2. Unmatched junction bases numbered 13, after V lost 5 bases and J lost 0 bases. CDR1 and CDR2 from the germline V gene are MDHEN and SYDVKM. The length of the CDR3 is 19 residues. The CDR3 coding sequence is TGTGCCAGCAGTCTTTCCCTAGCGGGAGAATTCTTAGCCAAAAACATTCAGTACTTC. It encodes CASSLSLAGEFLAKNIQYF.

The genes are TRBV6-2 or TRBV6-3 and TRBJ1-5; D gene ambiguous. Deletions cut 2 bases from V and 0 bases from J, with 8 bases between. The CDR3 consists of 15 residues. The germline CDR1 and CDR2 sequences are MNHEY and SVGEGT. This chain's CDR3 is CASSYRTNSNQPQHF. CDR3 coding DNA: TGTGCCAGCAGTTACAGAACTAATAGCAATCAGCCCCAGCATTTT.

This clone occurred once. This chain links TRBV19 with TRBJ2-5; a weak D match, TRBD2 (5 bases). CDR1 is LNHDA and CDR2 is SQIVND in the germline V gene (reference sequence). The CDR3 totals 14 residues. V dropped 8 bases and J dropped 0 bases, with 13 bases sitting between them. The CDR3 nucleotides read TGTGCCAGTTCGGACTCCCCGGACCAAGAGACCCAGTACTTC. Residues: CASSDSPDQETQYF.

The rearrangement joins TRBV6-5 to TRBJ2-2; D possibly corresponds to TRBD2 (7 bases). Germline V CDR1 and CDR2: MNHEY, SVGAGI. The CDR3 is 15 amino acids. V lost 8 bases, J lost 7 bases, and 20 bases lay in between. CDR3: CASGQGRESGGELFF. CDR3 bases: TGTGCCAGCGGGCAGGGGCGGGAGTCTGGCGGGGAGCTGTTTTTT.

The chain joins TRBV28 to TRBJ2-3; 7 nucleotides match TRBD1. Trimming at V came to 1 base and at J to 11 bases, leaving 3 bases not matched to a gene. Germline V lookup: CDR1 MDHEN, CDR2 SYDVKM. The CDR3 is made up of 12 amino acids. Written as DNA, the CDR3 is TGTGCCAGCAGTTTATCAGGACAGGAGCAGTATTTT. Translated, it gives CASSLSGQEQYF.

The rearrangement joins TRBV25-1 to TRBJ2-5; D possibly corresponds to TRBD2 (6 bases). CDR3 size: 13 residues. The germline gives CDR1 MGHDK, CDR2 SYGVNS. V was cut by 8 bases and J by 2 bases, with 12 bases left in between. The CDR3 protein is CASVGGDQETQYF. The CDR3 bases are TGTGCCAGCGTCGGGGGAGATCAAGAGACCCAGTACTTC.

This clone has a single count. This chain uses TRBV9 with TRBJ2-7; TRBD2 aligns across 8 bases. Per germline, CDR1 SGDLS and CDR2 YYNGEE. This CDR3 contains 14 residues. V dropped 0 bases and J dropped 8; count of bases not matched to a gene: 7. The CDR3 sequence is CASSVEGLGVQQYF. Here the CDR3 DNA reads TGTGCCAGCAGCGTAGAGGGACTAGGGGTTCAGCAGTACTTC.

The rearrangement uses TRBV11-2 and TRBJ2-2; no clear D gene. V was clipped by 3 bases and J by 0 bases, with 14 bases between them. Looked up from germline, CDR1 is SGHAT and CDR2 is FQNNGV. The CDR3 totals 17 residues. CDR3 region: CASSFAPAPPNTGELFF. CDR3 nucleotides: TGTGCCAGCAGCTTCGCCCCAGCGCCCCCGAACACCGGGGAGCTGTTTTTT. Full variable domain (rest looked up from reference TRBV11-2 and TRBJ2-2): EAGVAQSPRYKIIEKRQSVAFWCNPISGHATLYWYQQILGQGPKLLIQFQNNGVVDDSQLPKDRFSAERLKGVDSTLKIQPAKLEDSAVYLCASSFAPAPPNTGELFFGEGSRLTVL.

The chain recombines TRBV7-9 with TRBJ2-7; D remains unclear. CDR3 length: 13 residues. V lost 1 base and J lost 2, with 6 bases in between. The V gene's germline CDR1 is SEHNR and CDR2 FQNEAQ (reference sequence). The CDR3 protein is CASSLGSAYEQYF. Here the CDR3 DNA reads TGTGCCAGCAGCTTAGGGTCAGCCTACGAGCAGTACTTC.

V is TRBV6-2 or TRBV6-3 and J is TRBJ2-1, with a tentative D call TRBD2 (6 bases). The CDR3 sequence is 17 residues long. The V gene lost 0 bases and the J gene lost 2 bases, with 14 bases spanning the gap. From germline, CDR1 is MNHEY and CDR2 SVGEGT. The CDR3 DNA reads TGTGCCAGCAGTTACTCGTGGAGGGTTAGCGCCTACAATGAGCAGTTCTTC. This gives the protein CASSYSWRVSAYNEQFF.

The gene calls are TRBV30 and TRBJ2-3; D perhaps matches TRBD2 (7 bases). Trimming took 0 bases from V and 4 from J, leaving 11 bases between them. Germline V CDR1 and CDR2: GTSNPN, SVGIG (reference sequence). CDR3 size: 14 residues. CDR3 loop: CAWSVGGQADTQYF. The CDR3 DNA reads TGTGCCTGGAGTGTCGGGGGGCAAGCAGATACGCAGTATTTT.